The rows below give T cell receptor beta chains drawn from one sample of a study of T cell responses to AZD1222 COVID-19 vaccine. The assay was immunoSEQ multiplex PCR, and TCRdb's table has in-frame clones only and misses some. The data show roughly 150,000 clones, more than 70% seen once. The source material was peripheral blood, sampled on day 0 of AZD1222 vaccination. All receptors come from an adult in good health. Both conserved end residues are part of each CDR3.

J gene: TRBJ1-3
V gene: TRBV7-2
CDR3 protein: CASSLGGTRNTIYF

J gene: TRBJ1-2
V gene: TRBV19
CDR3 protein: CASSARHGNYGYTF

J gene: TRBJ1-1
V gene: TRBV18
CDR3 protein: CASSPTAGTEAFF

J gene: TRBJ2-2
V gene: TRBV7-9
CDR3 protein: CASSPRLAGNTGELFF

J gene: TRBJ2-7
V gene: TRBV5-1
CDR3 protein: CASSSGLAAEQYF

J gene: TRBJ1-6
V gene: TRBV7-9
CDR3 protein: CASSLWGASPLHF

J gene: TRBJ1-5
V gene: TRBV28
CDR3 protein: CASSPGGHQPQHF

J gene: TRBJ2-7
V gene: TRBV7-2
CDR3 protein: CASSLTGNYEQYF

J gene: TRBJ1-2
V gene: TRBV6-1
CDR3 protein: CASSEPPNYGYTF

J gene: TRBJ1-3
V gene: TRBV6-6
CDR3 protein: CASTGTGSGNTIYF

J gene: TRBJ1-3
V gene: TRBV28
CDR3 protein: CASSFFGRGGNTIYF

J gene: TRBJ1-2
V gene: TRBV10-3
CDR3 protein: CATRTVNYGYTF

J gene: TRBJ2-5
V gene: TRBV7-7
CDR3 protein: CASSRLAGGPGETQYF

J gene: TRBJ2-1
V gene: TRBV27
CDR3 protein: CASSLFGDRPYNEQFF

J gene: TRBJ2-3
V gene: TRBV19
CDR3 protein: CASSIADRRNTDTQYF

J gene: TRBJ1-1
V gene: TRBV5-1
CDR3 protein: CASSLQLGETEAFF

J gene: TRBJ2-7
V gene: TRBV5-6
CDR3 protein: CASSLGTTYEQYF

J gene: TRBJ1-2
V gene: TRBV5-6
CDR3 protein: CASSSDGVYGYTF

J gene: TRBJ2-7
V gene: TRBV5-4
CDR3 protein: CASSSGDRSYEQYF

J gene: TRBJ2-2
V gene: TRBV29-1
CDR3 protein: CSVRTGGNTGELFF

J gene: TRBJ1-1
V gene: TRBV30
CDR3 protein: CAWNPGGGTEAFF

J gene: TRBJ1-2
V gene: TRBV9
CDR3 protein: CASSVSPNKDGYTF

J gene: TRBJ2-5
V gene: TRBV7-2
CDR3 protein: CASSLAGTAYQETQYF

J gene: TRBJ2-1
V gene: TRBV7-2
CDR3 protein: CASSLSTSGIGSYNEQFF

J gene: TRBJ1-2
V gene: TRBV6-5
CDR3 protein: CASRGVDYGYTF

J gene: TRBJ1-4
V gene: TRBV19
CDR3 protein: CASSPARAPNEKLFF

J gene: TRBJ1-2
V gene: TRBV5-4
CDR3 protein: CASSLFRGNYGYTF

J gene: TRBJ1-2
V gene: TRBV6-5
CDR3 protein: CASRSVNYGYTF

J gene: TRBJ2-1
V gene: TRBV15
CDR3 protein: CATSRDNGQEQFF

J gene: TRBJ1-3
V gene: TRBV19
CDR3 protein: CASSSRNSGNTIYF

J gene: TRBJ1-3
V gene: TRBV6-6
CDR3 protein: CASSPGQGLGNTIYF

J gene: TRBJ1-1
V gene: TRBV10-1
CDR3 protein: CASRDRAVTEAFF

J gene: TRBJ1-1
V gene: TRBV11-3
CDR3 protein: CASSLGTANTEAFF

J gene: TRBJ2-1
V gene: TRBV6-5
CDR3 protein: CASSYGGRGGYNEQFF

J gene: TRBJ2-1
V gene: TRBV5-4
CDR3 protein: CASSPGGTNEQFF

J gene: TRBJ1-3
V gene: TRBV18
CDR3 protein: CASSPLKTRGHSGNTIYF

J gene: TRBJ1-1
V gene: TRBV3-1/TRBV3-2
CDR3 protein: CASSGHLGNTEAFF

J gene: TRBJ2-1
V gene: TRBV24-1
CDR3 protein: CATSVTGVYNEQFF

J gene: TRBJ1-1
V gene: TRBV10-3
CDR3 protein: CAISERDGNTEAFF

J gene: TRBJ1-2
V gene: TRBV3-1/TRBV3-2
CDR3 protein: CASTPTPAGVNGYTF

J gene: TRBJ2-1
V gene: TRBV4-1
CDR3 protein: CASSLAGTYEQFF

J gene: TRBJ1-1
V gene: TRBV7-2
CDR3 protein: CASSSFKAVTEAFF

J gene: TRBJ1-1
V gene: TRBV5-6
CDR3 protein: CASSRIQGAKGNTEAFF

J gene: TRBJ1-1
V gene: TRBV4-3
CDR3 protein: CASSQELMVNTEAFF